This T cell receptor beta chain is drawn from a study of T-cell reconstitution after alpha-beta-depleted transplantation in children. Library preparation (for TCRbeta) was performed with unique molecular identifiers. TCRdb re-derived calls from the PCR reads in MiXCR, one entry per CDR3 protein. There are 280,000 or so distinct CDR3 sequences in the sample; around 10% occur only once, and less than 25% lies in the top ten. CDR1 and CDR2 (germline): MGHRA, YSYEKL. CDR3 length equals 18 residues. Trimming stripped 2 bases from V and 4 bases from J, with 21 bases between. This clonotype showed up many times. The antigen is not known. Overall study findings and caveats: Expanded graft clones, several hundred of them, were reportedly the source of alpha-beta T cells about two months after transplant. The high TCRbeta diversity at day 60 in some patients came from surviving recipient T cells and thymic progenitors.

The sample was peripheral blood, taken 180 days after TCRalphabeta/CD19-depleted stem cell transplant. This sequence originates from a male patient between 2 and 10 years old who had a stem cell transplant for chronic granulomatous disease, so the T cells may come from the graft donor. The chain links TRBV4-1 to TRBJ2-1, with D tentatively TRBD2 (6 bases). CDR3 in DNA: TGCGCCAGCAGCCAAAGATCCCCCGGGGGAACCGGGTACAATGAGCAGTTCTTC. This translates into CASSQRSPGGTGYNEQFF.